This T cell receptor beta chain was identified in a study of cytomegalovirus exposure and HLA in healthy donors. Points on this clone: Its matching antigen is unknown.

Study-wide findings and caveats: Productive rates of about 87% or about 30% were seen for most TCR beta V segments in an earlier analysis. The study put some 160 TCR beta chains on its list as cytomegalovirus-associated.

Amplification used 60 Vbeta primers and 13 Jbeta primers. The table came from immunoSEQ multiplex PCR; TCRdb's copy has only in-frame clones and leaves some out. The data contain 180,000 or so clones, around 80% of them seen just once; the ten biggest clones take up 1.4%. V was pared by 0 bases and J by 4 bases, with 6 bases of the junction left unmatched. Germline loops: CDR1 MNHEY, CDR2 SMNVEV (reference sequence). The CDR3 runs 15 residues. This TCR came from a girl aged 5 to 17 in good health and CMV-seropositive. The rearrangement joins TRBV27 to TRBJ2-7, with 7 positions matching TRBD1. Sequencing input: PBMCs. CDR3 protein: CASSLSLGGEYEQYF. The CDR3 DNA sequence: TGTGCCAGCAGTTTATCGTTAGGGGGCGAGTACGAGCAGTACTTC.